The clone carrying this T cell receptor beta chain was seen a few times. Its antigen is still unknown. TCRdb's copy holds only in-frame clones and misses some; the assay was immunoSEQ multiplex PCR. Here the sample spans under 25,000 clones, roughly 70% being singletons. Before the COVID-19 pandemic, during about 2011-2019, CD4+ T cells were taken from unexposed donors. Isolation of CD4+ T cells took place after less than twelve days in culture. The source of the sample is a study of CD4 T cells in relation to SARS-CoV-2 and coronaviruses. Study-level findings and limits: In around 67% of donors, memory CD4+ clonotypes crossrecognized SARS-CoV-2 and at least one common cold coronavirus spike.

This CDR3 contains 14 residues. Germline V CDR1 and CDR2: SNHLY, FYNNEI. Trimming cost V 7 bases and J 1 base; bases outside gene matches: 5. This clonotype was obtained from a human donor in good health. The source material was CD4+ T cells from PBMCs, cultured in vitro. V gene TRBV2 combines with J gene TRBJ1-1, with TRBD1 identical over 8 bases. The CDR3 coding sequence is TGTGCCAGCACCATGGACAGGGCGAACACTGAAGCTTTCTTT. As protein: CASTMDRANTEAFF.